This T cell receptor (beta chain) came from a study of cytomegalovirus exposure and HLA in healthy donors (TCRdb year 2017). The study in broad terms: In an earlier analysis of 587 of the donors, 250 to 350 Gb of sequence data and about 110 million unique TCR beta sequences from 180 million or so T cells were reported. In an earlier analysis of about 590 of the donors, high-throughput TCR beta sequencing was used to judge whether each TCR beta V gene segment behaved as functional or pseudogenic. HLA typing covered class I and class II loci at four-digit resolution. Typing coverage differed by locus: A, B, C, DRB1 and DQB1 were typed in about 629-640 donors, DQA1 in approximately 520, DPA1 in roughly 590, and DPB1 in just under 490. The study aimed to test whether cataloging public T cell receptors could reveal signatures of past pathogen exposure. An early release covering just under 650 HLA-typed donors comprised around 300 gigabases of sequencing data and around 80 million unique TCR sequences. Using immunosequencing, the study profiled T cell repertoires from about 650 subjects and related those repertoires to cytomegalovirus serostatus. On average, over 200,000 unique TCR beta nucleotide sequences were sequenced per donor among several hundred genotyped donors of the cohort, with roughly 20% of those sequences being non-productive. Rather than drawing on any new phenotypic data, the later analysis identified candidate immune exposures from TCR beta sequences and the way those sequences occurred across donors. Of the roughly 400 genotyped donors, 81% were placed in the genetic ancestry cluster associated with self-reported Caucasian donors. To predict cytomegalovirus infection status, the study brought together high-throughput TCR immunosequencing, statistical association of individual TCRs with disease status, and machine learning. About five DR-DQ haplotypes were handled as single units for association and clustering, since linkage in the cohort was strong. Every repertoire in the discovery cohort had been generated on one and the same sequencing platform. A later analysis re-examined previously published TCR beta repertoires from hundreds of donors and added high-resolution HLA genotyping to investigate patterns of TCR occurrence. A later genetic analysis took genome-wide SNP genotypes for about 60% of the roughly 670 donors and used that subset as a discovery cohort. Besides the first cohort of roughly 660 subjects, a separate validation cohort made up of 120 different subjects was used. Alongside the repertoire data, information on donor age, sex, ethnicity and CMV serostatus was compiled.

Points on this clone: Its antigen specificity is not known. Base qualities are missing; no much larger clone stands one base away.

Receptor libraries were prepared by the immunoSEQ multiplex PCR assay. The multiplex PCR relied on a mix of 60 forward primers for TCR Vbeta segments and 13 reverse primers for TCR Jbeta segments. A multiplex PCR assay on genomic DNA amplified the CDR3 region of rearranged TCR beta genes. The Illumina HiSeq System was used to sequence the amplified TCR beta libraries as 87-base-pair reads. Under the source paper's analysis protocol: A later analysis counted some 74 million unique TCR beta chains across the 650 to 700 repertoires, and some 11 million of these chains were shared by at least two donors. To remove PCR and sequencing errors, raw reads were error-corrected and collapsed into unique sequences using a nearest-neighbor algorithm that merged closely related sequences. To assign V, D and J gene segments, CDR3 sequences were aligned to IMGT reference sequences. For a sequence to be retained, at least a six-nucleotide match to both a V gene segment and a J gene segment was required. Rearrangements were called productive when the CDR3 lacked stop codons and stayed in frame with V and J; all others were non-productive. CDR3 was defined according to IMGT convention as the region running from the second conserved V-encoded cysteine to the conserved J-encoded phenylalanine. The earlier analysis of about 570 of the donors excluded any sequence lacking an unambiguous match to a single V gene segment. An earlier analysis of under 750 of the donors called V segments functional above 56.7% productive rearrangements and segregating when the between-donor standard deviation exceeded 5%. A statistical classification framework was built for diagnosing cytomegalovirus status from the catalog of TCR beta chain sequences. A later analysis assigned V and J genes by comparing TCR nucleotide sequences with IMGT/GENE-DB human TR gene sequences. A later analysis assigned CDR3 sequences and most-parsimonious VDJ recombination scenarios with the TCRdist pipeline. In a later analysis, each TCR beta chain was defined by its CDR3 amino acid sequence together with its V-gene family, and reads without a unique V-gene family were excluded. To address suspected cross-contamination and a sequencing artifact, a later analysis removed around 600 highly shared, low-generation-probability nucleotide sequences. For each public chain, a later analysis derived a clonal expansion index from normalized ranks of inferred template counts within each repertoire. A later analysis computed generation probabilities with a VDJ recombination model fitted to out-of-frame rearrangements, and checked the results against IGoR. A later analysis scored TCR-TCR, TCR-HLA and TCR-CMV co-occurrence with hypergeometric tests, applying a repertoire-size bias correction to TCR pairs. A later analysis estimated false discovery rates by permuting HLA or CMV assignments 20 times. In a later analysis, co-occurring TCRs were grouped using DBSCAN, and TCRdist sequence similarity was added for clustering within HLA-allele-positive subsets. Repertoires with fewer than 30,000 or more than 120,000 public chains were left out of co-occurrence clustering, as were a few repertoires with anomalous nucleotide sharing. Entries here come from immuneACCESS through TCRdb and include only in-frame sequences with V and J called. Some clones fail to appear in such tables; in the studies checked, an unresolved V gene covers under half of the shortfall, and the cause of the remainder is unknown. V and J calls and clone size come straight from that table; D and trimming were deduced from the DNA. Counted in this sample were roughly 120,000 clones; roughly three fifths of them appeared once. Clones ranked in the top ten supply roughly 9% of the sample.

Broader findings and caveats from the paper: A cluster of highly shared sequence variants was judged likely to be a technical artifact of the sequencing pipeline. An association between a missense DCLRE1C variant and V-gene and J-gene trimming of TCR beta chains was found in a later genetic analysis and replicated in an independent cohort. In a later analysis, most CMV-associated TCR beta chains were found to appear HLA-restricted, with HLA associations seemingly driven largely by CMV exposure. Assigning TCR associations to individual alleles was difficult when HLA alleles, especially DR and DQ, strongly co-occurred. The authors suggested that the approach could potentially be generalized to other disease states and immunological phenotypes. A later analysis found that HLA-associated TCR beta chains were more clonally expanded and had lower generation probabilities than equally common non-associated chains. In a later genetic analysis, fewer N-insertions in productive TCRs were reported among donors in an Asian-associated ancestry cluster than the roughly 700-donor mean. The cohort was sequenced for TCR beta chains only, and without alpha or paired-chain data the features that could be detected were limited. A further reported finding was that TCR beta sequences accurately predicted the HLA-A and HLA-B alleles for most subjects in the first cohort. Correlated functional status among segregating V segments might reflect linkage disequilibrium, but an unknown experimental factor could not be ruled out. The earlier analysis of nearly 600 of the donors excluded around 17 rarely observed V segments, including chromosome 9 orphons, because counts were too low. A few of the identified cytomegalovirus-associated TCR beta chains were confirmed in vitro to be specific for cytomegalovirus antigens. Because some donors lacked HLA typing at each locus, the association tests relied only on the typed subset. In the study, approximately 160 TCR beta chains were listed as associated with cytomegalovirus. Some IMGT-functional V segments, including TRBV6-2 and TRBV6-3, could not be distinguished by the 87-base-pair reads and were therefore excluded. CMV serostatus was the only immune exposure information available for the cohort. According to a later analysis, parvovirus B19, influenza, CMV and Epstein-Barr virus appeared linked to several top co-occurrence clusters. The presence/absence analyses assumed that sequencing depth was roughly uniform across donors, and that assumption may not be true. According to a later analysis, TCR association rates differed among HLA loci, with DRB1 alleles showing the most associated TCRs and HLA-C alleles showing the fewest. The classifier was reported to diagnose cytomegalovirus status with high specificity and sensitivity in both the original and validation cohorts. In an earlier analysis of 587 of the donors, most TCR beta V segments were observed in productive rearrangements about 87% or about 30% of the time, broadly matching IMGT annotations. Most TCR sequences were seen in very few donors, while some public TCRs were found in many individuals. A later analysis associated about 17,000 TCR beta sequences with specific HLA alleles at a false discovery rate of 0.05.

In total, fewer than 750 healthy bone marrow donors made up the cohort. All cohort members were sampled while nominally healthy, although unrecorded immune exposures were likely present. The donor was CMV seropositive and belonged to the group of about 290 seropositive cohort members. Each donor provided a peripheral blood sample, and peripheral blood mononuclear cells were used for TCR beta sequencing. Genomic DNA extraction from the blood cell samples was performed with the Qiagen DNeasy Blood Extraction Kit. V is pruned by 2 bases and J by 6 bases, leaving 7 bases of the junction without a gene match. The germline V gene (reference sequence) provides CDR1 MNHEY and CDR2 SMNVEV. From its cysteine to its phenylalanine, the CDR3 spans 15 amino acids. Kept here is only the CDR3 DNA, which spans 45 bases and is read in frame from base 1.

What was sequenced was PBMCs. The clonotype was recovered from a woman in her forties in good health and CMV-seropositive. The rearrangement joined TRBV27 to TRBJ2-7, and TRBD2 aligns with 10 junction nucleotides. The CDR3 corresponds to CASSLKREGLFEQYF. The DNA reads TGTGCCAGCAGTTTAAAGCGGGAGGGCCTGTTCGAGCAGTACTTC.